Following are 2 T cell receptor beta chains from one sample sequenced in a study of graft-versus-host responses after intestinal transplantation. These receptors lack a known antigen. Libraries were prepared by immunoSEQ multiplex PCR; TCRdb keeps only in-frame clonotypes and omits some of them. The table includes 35,000 to 45,000 clones, roughly 94% detected once. The specimen was unstimulated CD4+ T cells sorted from spleen or lymph node cells, collected before transplant. The receptors here all came from a human donor who was the organ donor for an intestinal transplant.

The chain couples TRBV6-5 to TRBJ1-1; possible D gene TRBD1, 6 bases. V lost 5 bases to trimming and J lost 3 bases, with 10 bases between them. Germline CDR1 and CDR2: MNHEY and SVGAGI. This CDR3 region has 13 residues. The CDR3 protein is CASSRGGDTEAFF. CDR3 nucleotide sequence: TGTGCCAGCAGTCGAGGGGGGGACACTGAAGCTTTCTTT.

The chain links TRBV5-1 to TRBJ2-1, with 11 bases that match TRBD2. Germline lookup yields CDR1 SGHRS and CDR2 YFSETQ. Losses at the gene ends were 2 bases for V and 4 bases for J; bases not matched to a gene: 2. This CDR3 is 15 amino acids long. The CDR3 DNA reads TGCGCCAGCAGCTTAATAGCGGGGGGGTACAATGAGCAGTTCTTC. It yields the protein CASSLIAGGYNEQFF.